This TCR beta chain stems from a study of blood T cell repertoires in COVID-19 (dated by TCRdb to 2018 to 2020). General notes on the study: Samples covering the acute and convalescent phases of COVID-19 were provided by collaborators in the United States, Italy and Spain. The samples were drawn from two sources: the first 160 participants of the ongoing ImmuneRACE study, and about 1,300 subjects contributed by 6 global collaborators. The sample metadata nearly always contained a de-identified subject ID, COVID-19 status, age in years and sex. Where available, HLA class I and class II types were taken from metadata supplied by the sample provider and were not determined by assay-based typing. The material from the prospective study consisted of cDNA or gDNA derived from T cells, B-cell-depleted T cells, or PBMCs. The repertoires were released in a freely available public database meant as a resource for research on the immune response to SARS-CoV-2. Subjects who had been exposed to COVID-19, were actively infected with it, or had recovered from it provided the deeply sampled blood TCRbeta repertoires that made up the dataset. Overall results and qualifications from the work: How much clinical and demographic metadata was included differed by source and by participant, and the metadata was provided uncurated.

The sample holds a few counts of this clone. No cognate antigen has been identified for it. Qualities for individual bases were not recorded, and no much larger clone is one base off. Whole blood was collected in K2EDTA tubes by collaborating institutions according to the institutions' own protocols. For TCRbeta analysis, collaborators shipped samples in one of three forms: frozen whole blood, isolated PBMCs, or DNA extracted from either of those sample types. TCRbeta CDR3 regions were amplified from genomic DNA using the immunoSEQ Assay, a bias-controlled multiplex PCR. The authors' pipeline ran thus. The number of nucleated cells in each sample was estimated from the amplification of reference gene primers within the assay. To quantify the absolute abundance of each unique TCRbeta CDR3 rearrangement, sequence reads were collapsed and filtered. For each sample, productive Simpson clonality was calculated as the square root of Simpson's diversity index over productive rearrangements. TCRdb mirrors the immuneACCESS table, restricted to in-frame sequences. Some clones are absent from its copies; in checked studies, under half trace to an unresolved V gene, and the reason for the others is unknown. For V, J and clone size, that table is used; D and trimming come from the DNA. This sample is represented by some 220,000 clones; roughly 80% of them were singletons. The ten largest make up around 6.4% of the sample.

The sequencing input was peripheral blood. This TCR derives from a woman aged 55-69 years with active or convalescent COVID-19.

The CDR3 has the sequence CASSLGTPSNTQYF. The DNA sequence is as follows: TGCGCCAGCAGCTTGGGCACTCCGTCAAATACGCAGTATTTT. The chain was built from TRBV5-1 and TRBJ2-3; a confident D gene designation cannot be given. V drops 0 bases and J drops 7 bases, leaving 12 bases in between. The germline V gene sets CDR1 to SGHRS and CDR2 to YFSETQ. From its cysteine to its phenylalanine, the CDR3 spans 14 amino acids. The CDR3 DNA has 42 bases and is translated from base 1.